Listed below are T cell receptor beta chains from one sample, sequenced in a study of OX40 agonist ivuxolimab in advanced cancers. The table came from immunoSEQ multiplex PCR; TCRdb's copy has only in-frame clones and leaves some out. The top ten hold around 4.1% of the sample, which has almost 70,000 clones, roughly nine tenths seen once. The source was CD4+ or CD8+ T cells sorted from blood, collected in a trial of the OX40 agonist ivuxolimab. The receptors were gathered from an adult with an advanced solid tumor such as melanoma, head and neck, liver or kidney cancer. The CDR3 runs from the conserved cysteine through the conserved F or W. The D gene is left open where the match is weak. Size is stated for part of the rows, as once, few or many counts, or as a class when the clone is expanded.

J gene | V gene | D gene | clone size | CDR3 DNA | CDR3 protein
TRBJ2-2 | TRBV5-1 | TRBD1 | - | TGCGCCAGCAGCTTAGGGACAGACCACACCGGGGAGCTGTTTTTT | CASSLGTDHTGELFF
TRBJ1-5 | TRBV11-2 | - | - | TGTGCCAGCAGCGTCGGGGACCGTCAGCCCCAGCATTTT | CASSVGDRQPQHF
TRBJ2-7 | TRBV19 | - | - | TGTGCCAGCCAGGGGCCAGGGCACTACGAGCAGTACTTC | CASQGPGHYEQYF
TRBJ1-2 | TRBV4-3 | - | - | TGCGCCAGCAGCCAAGATGTTTCAGGAAGGTGGCATGGCTACACCTTC | CASSQDVSGRWHGYTF
TRBJ1-1 | TRBV4-1 | - | - | TGCGCCAGCAGCCAAGGGAACCCAGGCACTGAAGCTTTCTTT | CASSQGNPGTEAFF
TRBJ2-7 | TRBV5-1 | TRBD2 | - | TGCGCCAGCAGCATCGGGACTAGCGGGGCGGGGGAGCAGTACTTC | CASSIGTSGAGEQYF
TRBJ1-3 | TRBV10-3 | - | - | TGTGCCATCAGTGAGTCGGATTGGGCCTTGGGAGGAAACACCATATATTTT | CAISESDWALGGNTIYF
TRBJ2-7 | TRBV14 | - | - | TGTGCCAGCAGCCGAGGTAGGGGGAGAAGCTCCTACGAGCAGTACTTC | CASSRGRGRSSYEQYF
TRBJ2-5 | TRBV6-5 | - | few | TGTGCCAGCAGGGTCGGGACAAACCAAGAGACCCAGTACTTC | CASRVGTNQETQYF
TRBJ1-3 | TRBV4-3 | - | few | TGCGCCAGCAGCCAAGTTATGGGGGGCTCTGGAAACACCATATATTTT | CASSQVMGGSGNTIYF
TRBJ1-1 | TRBV10-2 | - | - | TGCGCCAGCAGTGAGAGACAGCTCATGAACACTGAAGCTTTCTTT | CASSERQLMNTEAFF
TRBJ2-1 | TRBV27 | TRBD1 | - | TGTGCCAGCAGTACCCGGGACAGAGCCTACAATGAGCAGTTCTTC | CASSTRDRAYNEQFF
TRBJ1-2 | TRBV6-5 | TRBD1 | - | TGTGCCAGCAGTTACTCGGGACAGGGGAACTATGGCTACACCTTC | CASSYSGQGNYGYTF
TRBJ1-2 | TRBV11-2 | TRBD1 | - | TGTGCCAGCAGCTTGACCTCCGGGACAGGATATGGCTACACCTTC | CASSLTSGTGYGYTF
TRBJ1-5 | TRBV29-1 | - | - | TGCAGCGTTGTTGGAGGGCCCAATCAGCCCCAGCATTTT | CSVVGGPNQPQHF
TRBJ2-6 | TRBV27 | - | - | TGTGCCAGCAGTCGGGCAGGGGGACTGGGGGCCAACGTCCTGACTTTC | CASSRAGGLGANVLTF
TRBJ2-1 | TRBV7-9 | TRBD2 | once | TGTGCCAGCAGCATTAGCGGGATCGTCGATGAGCAGTTCTTC | CASSISGIVDEQFF
TRBJ2-2 | TRBV2 | - | few | TGTGCCAGCAGTGAGGTTTCCGGGGAGCTGTTTTTT | CASSEVSGELFF
TRBJ2-1 | TRBV29-1 | TRBD2 | once | TGCAGCGTTGAAGGCTTTTTCGGCGGGAGCTCCTACAATGAGCAGTTCTTC | CSVEGFFGGSSYNEQFF
TRBJ2-7 | TRBV6-6 | TRBD2 | once | TGTGCCAGCAGCGGGACTAGCAGAGGCGAGCAGTACTTC | CASSGTSRGEQYF
TRBJ2-1 | TRBV7-3 | TRBD1 | - | TGTGCCAGCAGCTTAAATATGGTGGGTGCAGGGGGCAATGAGCAGTTCTTC | CASSLNMVGAGGNEQFF
TRBJ2-7 | TRBV5-1 | TRBD2 | - | TGCGCCAGCAGCTCCCAGGGACTAGTTGCTTCCGAGCAGTACTTC | CASSSQGLVASEQYF
TRBJ2-1 | TRBV18 | - | - | TGTGCCAGCTCCGACAAGAGCTCCTACAATGAGCAGTTCTTC | CASSDKSSYNEQFF
TRBJ1-2 | TRBV9 | TRBD1 | - | TGTGCCAGCAGCGCCTCGACAGGGGGCGACTATGGCTACACCTTC | CASSASTGGDYGYTF
TRBJ1-3 | TRBV4-3 | - | - | TGCGCCAGCAGCCAAGATCCGCGGGGGCTCTCTGGAAACACCATATATTTT | CASSQDPRGLSGNTIYF
TRBJ1-2 | TRBV7-2 | TRBD1 | - | TGTGCCAGCAGCTTAGACCTCGACAGGGTCAACGGCTACACCTTC | CASSLDLDRVNGYTF
TRBJ2-7 | TRBV11-2 | - | - | TGTGCCAGCAGCTTAGTTGTCGGCAGCTACGAGCAGTACTTC | CASSLVVGSYEQYF
TRBJ1-5 | TRBV6-5 | TRBD1 | - | TGTGCCAGCAGAGACAGGGAGTCGATTCAGCCCCAGCATTTT | CASRDRESIQPQHF
TRBJ2-6 | TRBV28 | - | - | TGTGCCAGCAGGCCTCCCACTTACTCTGGGGCCAACGTCCTGACTTTC | CASRPPTYSGANVLTF
TRBJ2-5 | TRBV5-1 | TRBD2 | - | TGCGCCAGCAGCCAGGGACTAGAAGGGGAGACCCAGTACTTC | CASSQGLEGETQYF
TRBJ1-2 | TRBV6-1 | TRBD1 | - | TGTGCCAGCAGTTATGGACAGGGGGCAGGAGGCTACACCTTC | CASSYGQGAGGYTF
TRBJ2-3 | TRBV28 | - | - | TGTGCCAGCAAGGGTACGGTGAGCACAGATACGCAGTATTTT | CASKGTVSTDTQYF
TRBJ2-7 | TRBV5-6 | TRBD2 | - | TGTGCCAGCAGCGATACCGGGACTAGCGGGAGATACGAGCAGTACTTC | CASSDTGTSGRYEQYF
TRBJ2-7 | TRBV27 | - | - | TGTGCCAGCAGTTTATATTGGGGTAACGAGCAGTACTTC | CASSLYWGNEQYF
TRBJ1-2 | TRBV30 | - | - | TGTGCCTGGAGTGTACGTACGGGTAACTATGGCTACACCTTC | CAWSVRTGNYGYTF
TRBJ2-5 | TRBV29-1 | TRBD2 | - | TGCAGCGTGAACCCCGGGACTAGCAGCGAGACCCAGTACTTC | CSVNPGTSSETQYF
TRBJ1-2 | TRBV7-9 | - | - | TGTGCCAGCAGCTTAGGTTCGGCCAACTATGGCTACACCTTC | CASSLGSANYGYTF
TRBJ1-2 | TRBV6-5 | - | - | TGTGCCAGCAGTCGGGGCTATGGCTACACCTTC | CASSRGYGYTF
TRBJ1-3 | TRBV19 | TRBD1 | - | TGTGCCAGTAGTATAACAGGGGGCGCCTCTGGAAACACCATATATTTT | CASSITGGASGNTIYF
TRBJ1-3 | TRBV18 | TRBD1 | once | TGTGCCAGCTCACCACCGACAGGGGGCGGAAACACCATATATTTT | CASSPPTGGGNTIYF
TRBJ2-1 | TRBV18 | TRBD2 | - | TGTGCCAGCTCACCACCGGGCGGGACTAGCGTCGGGATTGAGCAGTTCTTC | CASSPPGGTSVGIEQFF
TRBJ2-7 | TRBV11-2 | TRBD2 | - | TGTGCCAGCAGCTCCGGGACTAGCGGGAGTCAGTGGGAGCAGTACTTC | CASSSGTSGSQWEQYF
TRBJ2-5 | TRBV2 | - | - | TGTGCCAGCAGTGAGAATCGAGAGACCCAGTACTTC | CASSENRETQYF
TRBJ2-1 | TRBV10-2 | - | - | TGCGCCAGCAGCCTCAACCCAAGCTCCTACAATGAGCAGTTCTTC | CASSLNPSSYNEQFF
TRBJ1-1 | TRBV25-1 | - | - | TGTGCCAGCACGACGGGGAATCAGGGTGAAGCTTTCTTT | CASTTGNQGEAFF
TRBJ2-3 | TRBV5-1 | - | - | TGCGCCAGCAGCTCCGGGACCAGCACAGATACGCAGTATTTT | CASSSGTSTDTQYF